The source of this T cell receptor beta chain is a study of monozygotic twins with inflammatory bowel disease. Findings and caveats of the study: IBD-affected twins scored below their healthy co-twins in TCRbeta diversity (inverse Simpson).

Points on this clonotype: Antigen unknown.

Making each TCR library took 3,000 to 4,000 ng of total RNA. A template switching step added UMIs, each with a 6-nucleotide sample barcode. TCRdb reprocessed the 5' RACE reads; each CDR3 protein has one entry and no DNA is given. The sample table includes 150,000 to 200,000 distinct CDR3 sequences. Germline-derived CDR1 and CDR2 are SQVTM and ANQGSEA. The CDR3 totals 12 residues. The clonotype comes from a human donor with ulcerative colitis or Crohn's disease, or a healthy co-twin of an affected twin (not recorded which). The rearrangement joins TRBV29-1 to TRBJ2-1; the TRBD1 assignment by TCRdb is unverifiable without DNA. The sample consisted of blood. CDR3 loop: CSALTSVNEQFF.